One sample yielded the 15 T cell receptor beta chains listed below, sequenced in a study of T cells and copy number aberrations in small-cell lung cancer. The repertoire was sequenced with immunoSEQ multiplex PCR; TCRdb's copy has only in-frame clones and lacks some. The sample yields fewer than 9,500 clones, around 82% seen once. The specimen sequenced was normal tissue next to the tumor. The receptors were sampled from a woman aged 45-65 years with small cell lung cancer.

The gene calls are TRBV30 and TRBJ2-5, with a weak D call TRBD2 (5 bases). CDR3 length: 15 amino acids. Germline V gene sequence: CDR1 GTSNPN, CDR2 SVGIG (reference sequence). With 7 bases removed from V and 0 bases from J, the gap between germline ends came to 18 bases. In DNA form, the CDR3 reads TGTGCCTTCTCCCGCGAGCGGAGCTACCAAGAGACCCAGTACTTC. It encodes CAFSRERSYQETQYF.

V is TRBV5-1 and J is TRBJ1-1, with D tentatively TRBD1 (6 bases). The V end was cut by 7 bases, the J end by 5 bases, with 18 bases between. CDR3 length: 14 amino acids. From germline, CDR1 is SGHRS and CDR2 YFSETQ. The CDR3 loop reads CASSQAGGRTEAFF. The DNA of the CDR3 is TGCGCCAGCTCTCAGGCGGGGGGCCGAACTGAAGCTTTCTTT.

By proportion, this clone is medium-sized. This chain links TRBV25-1 with TRBJ2-3, with D possibly TRBD1 on 6 matching bases. Germline CDR1 is MGHDK and CDR2 is SYGVNS. There are 14 residues in the CDR3. V was trimmed by 8 bases and J by 1 base, leaving 13 bases between them. CDR3 in amino acids: CASGMGAGTDTQYF. The CDR3 DNA follows: TGTGCCAGCGGAATGGGGGCCGGCACAGATACGCAGTATTTT.

This sequence joins TRBV28 and TRBJ1-5; a weak D match, TRBD1 (6 bases). Trimming left V 5 bases short and J 6 bases short, with 14 bases between. Germline values: CDR1 MDHEN, CDR2 SYDVKM. The CDR3 runs to 14 residues. This CDR3 reads CASSPGQFLQPQHF. CDR3 nucleotides: TGTGCCAGCAGTCCCGGACAGTTCCTTCAGCCCCAGCATTTT.

The chain carries TRBV5-1 and TRBJ1-1, with D hard to call. This CDR3 has 13 amino acids. V lost 1 base, J lost 1 base, and 5 bases lay in between. The V gene's germline CDR1 is SGHRS and CDR2 YFSETQ. CDR3 nucleotides: TGCGCCAGCAGCTTGCGGGAGAACACTGAAGCTTTCTTT. Translation gives CASSLRENTEAFF.

The genes are TRBV6-4 and TRBJ2-7, with 8 nucleotides matching TRBD1. This CDR3 has 15 amino acids. From germline, CDR1 is MRHNA and CDR2 SNTAGT. With 4 bases clipped from V and 5 bases from J, the junction kept 10 bases outside the gene matches. The CDR3 loop is CASSATGGSSDEQYF. As DNA, the CDR3 is TGTGCCAGCAGTGCCACAGGGGGTTCTTCGGACGAGCAGTACTTC.

The chain couples TRBV5-1 to TRBJ1-3; no clear D. This CDR3 contains 14 residues. V was trimmed by 0 bases and J by 3 bases, leaving 7 bases between them. From germline, CDR1 is SGHRS and CDR2 YFSETQ. The CDR3 here is CASSLEGFGNTIYF. The CDR3 nucleotides read TGCGCCAGCAGCTTGGAGGGTTTTGGAAACACCATATATTTT. The whole variable domain, remainder taken from reference TRBV5-1 and TRBJ1-3, is KAGVTQTPRYLIKTRGQQVTLSCSPISGHRSVSWYQQTPGQGLQFLFEYFSETQRNKGNFPGRFSGRQFSNSRSEMNVSTLELGDSALYLCASSLEGFGNTIYFGEGSWLTVV.

The sample holds one count of this clone. The chain is built from TRBV27 and TRBJ1-2; D is unclear. CDR1 MNHEY and CDR2 SMNVEV come from the germline V gene (reference sequence). Trimming removed 5 bases at V and 5 bases at J, with 15 bases between. This CDR3 is 14 amino acids long. The DNA for the CDR3 is TGTGCCAGCAGTCCTCGGGCAACCCATTATGGCTACACCTTC. It codes for CASSPRATHYGYTF.

This chain links TRBV7-3 with TRBJ2-1; 14 nucleotides line up with TRBD2. The CDR3 runs 18 residues. CDR1 is SGHTA, CDR2 FQGTGA, per germline. Losses at the gene ends were 2 bases for V and 8 bases for J; bases not matched to a gene: 11. The CDR3 DNA reads as TGTGCCAGCAGCTTAGAGGCAGGGACTAGCGGGAGTGGGTATGAGCAGTTCTTC. Translated, it gives CASSLEAGTSGSGYEQFF.

The genes are TRBV7-3 and TRBJ1-1, with TRBD1 identical over 8 bases. Losses at the gene ends were 5 bases for V and 4 bases for J; bases not matched to a gene: 12. Germline CDR1 reads SGHTA; CDR2 reads FQGTGA. The CDR3 is 16 amino acids. This chain's CDR3 is CASSTSNRGGTTEAFF. The CDR3 bases are TGTGCCAGCAGCACTTCCAACAGGGGGGGGACCACTGAAGCTTTCTTT.

This sequence joins TRBV11-2 and TRBJ2-7; TRBD1 aligns across 9 bases. This CDR3 has 15 amino acids. V trimming: 2 bases; J trimming: 4 bases; junction bases outside the gene matches: 6. Germline V CDR1 and CDR2: SGHAT, FQNNGV. The CDR3 region has the DNA TGTGCCAGCAGCTTATTCGGGACAGGGCCGTACGAGCAGTACTTC. Its protein product is CASSLFGTGPYEQYF.

This chain links TRBV5-1 with TRBJ2-3; D gene unclear. This CDR3 spans 13 amino acids. V was cut by 1 base and J by 2 bases, with 5 bases left in between. Per germline, CDR1 SGHRS and CDR2 YFSETQ. CDR3 bases: TGCGCCAGCAGCTTGTTTGTCACAGATACGCAGTATTTT. This gives the protein CASSLFVTDTQYF.

The V gene is TRBV28, the J gene TRBJ1-4; 8 nucleotides line up with TRBD1. V shed 4 bases, J shed 8 bases, and the junction held 9 bases outside the gene matches. Germline assignment: CDR1 MDHEN and CDR2 SYDVKM. The CDR3 is 15 residues long. The CDR3 loop reads CASSSTTGGGEKLFF. In DNA form, the CDR3 reads TGTGCCAGCAGTTCAACAACAGGGGGAGGCGAAAAACTGTTTTTT.

This chain joins TRBV5-1 and TRBJ2-2; D is undetermined. Germline CDR1 and CDR2: SGHRS and YFSETQ. The CDR3 has 16 amino acids. Trimming left V 2 bases short and J 0 bases short, with 11 bases between. The CDR3 is CASSLSGLANTGELFF. In nucleotides, the CDR3 is TGCGCCAGCAGCTTATCAGGTCTCGCGAACACCGGGGAGCTGTTTTTT.

The table lists this clone with a few counts. V is TRBV7-6 and J is TRBJ2-1, with D possibly being TRBD2 (6 bases). In germline, CDR1 is SGHVS, CDR2 FNYEAQ. The CDR3 is 15 amino acids. With 1 base removed from V and 4 bases from J, the gap between germline ends came to 11 bases. The CDR3, as DNA: TGTGCCAGCAGCTTAGTATCCGGGAGATACAATGAGCAGTTCTTC. It translates to CASSLVSGRYNEQFF.